Given below is one T cell receptor (beta chain) in context. Its antigen remains unidentified. Clones were sequenced by immunoSEQ multiplex PCR, and TCRdb holds only the in-frame ones, with some missing. The sample has around 53,000 clones, roughly nine tenths seen once; the top ten hold 6.5% to 8%. This specimen comes from a study of OX40 agonist ivuxolimab in advanced cancers. Whole-study context: Eligibility rules accepted prior anti-PD-1, anti-PD-L1 or anti-CTLA-4 therapy, and 40% to 50% had some.

Whole-study findings and limits: There was clonal expansion of CD4+ and CD8+ blood T cells by week 6 at 0.1 to 3.0 mg/kg.

This sequence was found in an adult with an advanced solid tumor such as melanoma, head and neck, liver or kidney cancer. This material consisted of CD4+ or CD8+ T cells sorted from blood, taken in a trial of the OX40 agonist ivuxolimab.

CDR3 DNA: TGTGCCAGAAGCACACCAGGGGTAGTCGGTGAAAAACTGTTTTTT. Translated, it gives CARSTPGVVGEKLFF. V is TRBV7-5 and J is TRBJ1-4; the DNA was not used to check the table's D call, TRBD1. TRBV7-5 is a recognized pseudogene. The CDR3 contains 15 residues.